These 31 T cell receptor beta chains share one sample of origin, sequenced in a study of early T cells in non-severe SARS-CoV-2 infection. One entry per CDR3 protein results from TCRdb running MiXCR on the 5' RACE reads. Here the sample spans 80,000 or so distinct CDR3 sequences, 11% being singletons. The specimen was whole blood, collected at baseline. The origin of the receptors is an adult who was a healthcare worker with PCR-confirmed SARS-CoV-2 infection or an uninfected control (not recorded which).

CDR3 protein: CASSPPVNRVTGELFF. The CDR3 region has the DNA TGTGCCAGCTCACCACCGGTTAACAGGGTCACCGGGGAGCTGTTTTTT. The chain has TRBV18 and TRBJ2-2, with D perhaps matching TRBD1 (6 bases). Germline V gene data show CDR1 as KGHSH and CDR2 as LQKENI. The CDR3 runs to 16 residues. V lost 0 bases to trimming and J lost 4 bases, with 12 bases between them.

This clonotype was found a few times. This chain links TRBV6-5 with TRBJ2-4; D is unresolved. Trimming stripped 4 bases from V and 1 base from J, with 11 bases between. Germline V lookup: CDR1 MNHEY, CDR2 SVGAGI. This CDR3 has 15 residues. CDR3 in amino acids: CASSLSVRAKNIQYF. DNA of the CDR3: TGTGCCAGCAGTTTGTCGGTCAGGGCCAAAAACATTCAGTACTTC.

This clonotype was seen more than once but under ten times. The chain combines TRBV6-2 or TRBV6-3 with TRBJ2-7; 7 bases are a match to TRBD1. Germline loops: CDR1 MNHEY, CDR2 SVGEGT. This CDR3 region has 16 residues. The J segment lost 6 bases and the V segment lost 0 bases, leaving 11 bases of the junction unmatched. CDR3 nucleotides: TGTGCCAGCAGTTACTCCGGGACAGCTTTGTCTAGCGAGCAGTACTTC. This encodes CASSYSGTALSSEQYF.

The CDR3 loop is CASPRDKYPQKLFF. The CDR3 DNA sequence: TGTGCCAGCCCCCGGGACAAGTATCCGCAAAAACTGTTTTTT. V usage is TRBV5-4 and J usage is TRBJ1-4, with a tentative D call TRBD1 (6 bases). The germline V gene has CDR1 SGHNT and CDR2 YYREEE (reference sequence). The length of the CDR3 is 14 residues. Deletions cut 7 bases from V and 9 bases from J, with 19 bases between. Drawing the rest from reference TRBV5-4 and TRBJ1-4, the complete variable domain is ETGVTQSPTHLIKTRGQQVTLRCSSQSGHNTVSWYQQALGQGPQFIFQYYREEENGRGNFPPRFSGLQFPNYSSELNVNALELDDSALYLCASPRDKYPQKLFFGSGTQLSVL.

This clonotype was observed a few times. The chain has TRBV12-3 or TRBV12-4 and TRBJ2-1, with 9 positions matching TRBD1. V shed 5 bases and J 4 bases; nucleotides not matched to a gene: 6. The CDR3 totals 15 residues. The CDR3: CASSPHRGQYNEQFF. In nucleotides, the CDR3 is TGTGCCAGCAGTCCTCACAGGGGGCAATACAATGAGCAGTTCTTC.

The chain carries TRBV9 and TRBJ2-2; D gene ambiguous. This CDR3 comprises 13 residues. The V gene lost 4 bases and the J gene lost 7 bases, with 11 bases spanning the gap. Germline values: CDR1 SGDLS, CDR2 YYNGEE. In DNA, the CDR3 is TGTGCCAGCAGCATAGTTCCAGACGGGGAGCTGTTTTTT. It encodes CASSIVPDGELFF.

This clonotype was seen many times. J is TRBJ2-3 and V is TRBV5-1, with 10 bases identical to TRBD1. This CDR3 spans 16 amino acids. In germline, CDR1 is SGHRS, CDR2 YFSETQ. The V gene end was trimmed by 5 bases and the J gene end by 0 bases; junction bases not matched to a gene: 6. CDR3: CASRRGQGTSTDTQYF. In DNA, the CDR3 is TGCGCCAGCAGAAGGGGACAGGGGACTAGCACAGATACGCAGTATTTT.

The genes are TRBV10-3 and TRBJ2-7; D is unclear. The CDR3 has 14 amino acids. Trimming took 3 bases from V and 0 from J, leaving 9 bases between them. Germline V lookup: CDR1 ENHRY, CDR2 SYGVKD. In DNA, the CDR3 is TGTGCCATCAGTGATTTGGATAGCTCCTACGAGCAGTACTTC. Encoded protein: CAISDLDSSYEQYF.

This clonotype was seen more than once but under ten times. The V gene is TRBV3-1, the J gene TRBJ2-3; 9 bases map to TRBD2. CDR3 length: 15 residues. Germline trimming cut 5 bases from V and 6 bases from J; bases unmatched to any gene: 9. Germline values: CDR1 LGHDT, CDR2 YNNKEL (reference sequence). CDR3 sequence reads: CASSALLAGLDTQYF. As DNA, the CDR3 is TGTGCCAGCAGCGCCCTGCTAGCGGGGCTGGATACGCAGTATTTT.

The gene calls are TRBV9 and TRBJ1-3; tentative D call: TRBD1 (6 bases). CDR3 length: 16 amino acids. Germline V gene lookup returns CDR1 SGDLS and CDR2 YYNGEE. Deletions cut 4 bases from V and 0 bases from J, with 14 bases between. The CDR3 loop is CASSPDRRNSGNTIYF. For the CDR3, the DNA is TGTGCCAGCAGCCCGGACAGAAGAAACTCTGGAAACACCATATATTTT.

The chain joins TRBV9 to TRBJ2-3; 8 positions match TRBD1. CDR1 SGDLS and CDR2 YYNGEE come from the germline V gene. With V trimmed by 0 bases and J by 2 bases, 5 bases remained unmatched. This CDR3 region has 16 residues. The CDR3 here is CASSVVGQGATDTQYF. The CDR3 coding sequence is TGTGCCAGCAGCGTAGTCGGGCAGGGGGCCACAGATACGCAGTATTTT.

The chain is built from TRBV7-2 and TRBJ2-3, with a weak D call TRBD2 (6 bases). Germline CDR1 and CDR2: SGHTA and FQGNSA. V was shortened by 5 bases and J by 0 bases, with 15 bases between the two germline ends. This CDR3 is built from 16 residues. CDR3 sequence reads: CASSRLSGLSTDTQYF. For the CDR3, the DNA is TGTGCCAGCAGCCGACTTAGCGGTCTAAGCACAGATACGCAGTATTTT. Supplemented by reference TRBV7-2 and TRBJ2-3, the full variable domain reads GAGVSQSPSNKVTEKGKDVELRCDPISGHTALYWYRQSLGQGLEFLIYFQGNSAPDKSGLPSDRFSAERTGGSVSTLTIQRTQQEDSAVYLCASSRLSGLSTDTQYFGPGTRLTVL.

This chain joins TRBV3-1 and TRBJ2-5, with D possibly TRBD1 on 7 matching bases. The CDR3 is 14 amino acids. Between the trimmed V and J ends, which lost 4 bases and 9 bases, there was a span of 18 bases. Germline-derived CDR1 and CDR2 are LGHDT and YNNKEL (reference sequence). The CDR3 loop reads CASSLDIAGQSQYF. The CDR3 DNA sequence: TGTGCCAGCAGCCTAGATATCGCGGGACAGTCCCAGTACTTC.

This clonotype was observed many times. The J gene is TRBJ2-3, the V gene TRBV11-2; 8 bases align to TRBD1. Germline CDR1 reads SGHAT; CDR2 reads FQNNGV. The V segment lost 2 bases and the J segment 1 base; nucleotides outside the gene matches: 2. CDR3 size: 15 residues. CDR3 nucleotides: TGTGCCAGCAGCTTACAGGGGGCGCGCACAGATACGCAGTATTTT. As protein: CASSLQGARTDTQYF. Looking up the rest from reference TRBV11-2 and TRBJ2-3 gives the full variable domain: EAGVAQSPRYKIIEKRQSVAFWCNPISGHATLYWYQQILGQGPKLLIQFQNNGVVDDSQLPKDRFSAERLKGVDSTLKIQPAKLEDSAVYLCASSLQGARTDTQYFGPGTRLTVL.

This clonotype was counted only a few times. The rearrangement joins TRBV9 to TRBJ2-7; D gene uncertain. The CDR3 sequence is 14 residues long. The germline V gene has CDR1 SGDLS and CDR2 YYNGEE. Trimming shortened V by 2 bases and J by 2 bases, and 11 bases separated the two germline ends. CDR3 region: CASSVLSEPYEQYF. DNA for the CDR3: TGTGCCAGCAGCGTGCTATCGGAGCCCTACGAGCAGTACTTC.

This clonotype has at least ten counts. This chain uses TRBV6-2 or TRBV6-3 with TRBJ2-3; D uncertain. This CDR3 contains 12 residues. V was clipped by 11 bases and J by 0 bases, with 9 bases between them. The germline V gene encodes CDR1 MNHEY and CDR2 SVGEGT. The CDR3 bases are TGTGCCGGCAAAGGGAGCACAGATACGCAGTATTTT. This sequence encodes CAGKGSTDTQYF.

This CDR3 is CSVGTGQANYGYTF. CDR3 sequence (DNA): TGCAGCGTTGGAACAGGACAAGCTAACTATGGCTACACCTTC. The chain has TRBV29-1 and TRBJ1-2, with D maybe TRBD1 (5 bases). From germline, CDR1 is SQVTM and CDR2 ANQGSEA. V lost 4 bases to trimming and J lost 0 bases, with 12 bases between them. CDR3 length equals 14 residues.

This sequence joins TRBV6-1 and TRBJ2-1, with unresolved D. CDR3 length: 15 amino acids. CDR1 is MNHNS and CDR2 is SASEGT in the germline V gene. V was shortened by 3 bases and J by 0 bases, with 9 bases between the two germline ends. DNA for the CDR3: TGTGCCAGCAGTGACTGGTACAGCTCCTACAATGAGCAGTTCTTC. Amino acid sequence: CASSDWYSSYNEQFF.

This clonotype was seen many times. The rearrangement links TRBV5-1 to TRBJ1-4; possible D gene TRBD1, 5 bases. CDR3 size: 15 residues. With 0 bases removed from V and 7 bases from J, the gap between germline ends came to 13 bases. Germline CDR1 reads SGHRS; CDR2 reads YFSETQ. The CDR3 region is CASSLDGQGVEKLFF. DNA for the CDR3: TGCGCCAGCAGCTTGGATGGCCAGGGCGTTGAAAAACTGTTTTTT.

The chain couples TRBV6-5 to TRBJ2-3; TRBD2 agrees at 7 bases. V shed 2 bases, J shed 7 bases, and the junction held 15 bases outside the gene matches. CDR1 and CDR2 from the germline V gene are MNHEY and SVGAGI. This CDR3 has 17 residues. CDR3 region: CASSYRRGGGLLYTQYF. The CDR3 DNA sequence: TGTGCCAGCAGTTACAGGCGAGGCGGGGGTTTATTGTATACGCAGTATTTT.

This clonotype was recorded many times. The J gene is TRBJ1-4, the V gene TRBV12-3 or TRBV12-4, with 7 positions matching TRBD1. This CDR3 has 15 amino acids. The V and J ends lost 5 bases and 4 bases, in that order; junction bases with no gene match: 7. The CDR3 region is CASSPPGQYNEKLFF. The CDR3 DNA follows: TGTGCCAGCAGTCCTCCGGGACAGTATAATGAAAAACTGTTTTTT.

A few counts support this clonotype. V gene TRBV5-1 combines with J gene TRBJ1-6; 11 bases fit TRBD1. This CDR3 is 16 amino acids long. Germline V lookup: CDR1 SGHRS, CDR2 YFSETQ. V was clipped by 0 bases and J by 14 bases; unmatched bases: 10. The CDR3 sequence: CASSLAIGQGATALHF. In DNA form, the CDR3 reads TGCGCCAGCAGCTTGGCCATCGGACAGGGGGCGACGGCCCTCCACTTT.

The chain carries TRBV20-1 and TRBJ1-3; D uncertain. The CDR3 extends over 17 amino acids. The V end was cut by 4 bases, the J end by 6 bases, with 25 bases between. Looked up from germline, CDR1 is DFQATT and CDR2 is SNEGSKA (reference sequence). The chain's CDR3 is CSATVRSSPLLANTIYF. CDR3 sequence (DNA): TGCAGTGCTACCGTGCGGTCATCTCCTCTCCTGGCAAACACCATATATTTT.

This chain connects TRBV11-2 to TRBJ2-7; D tentatively reads TRBD1 or TRBD2 (5 bases each). CDR3 size: 13 residues. Germline V gene data show CDR1 as SGHAT and CDR2 as FQNNGV. Between the trimmed V and J ends, which lost 0 bases and 6 bases, there was a span of 9 bases. The CDR3, as DNA: TGTGCCAGCAGCTTAGAGAGGGGCAGCGAGCAGTACTTC. Amino acids: CASSLERGSEQYF.

J is TRBJ2-7 and V is TRBV5-1, with TRBD1 matching 9 bases. The CDR3 length is 15 residues. The V and J ends lost 7 bases and 1 base, in that order; junction bases with no gene match: 9. Germline CDR1 SGHRS, CDR2 YFSETQ. The CDR3 reads CASSETGQGSYEQYF. The CDR3 DNA is TGCGCCAGCTCCGAGACGGGACAGGGTTCCTACGAGCAGTACTTC.

The rearrangement links TRBV7-2 to TRBJ2-3; the D gene is possibly TRBD1 (6 bases). The CDR3 length is 14 residues. V dropped 4 bases and J dropped 4 bases, with 12 bases sitting between them. CDR1 and CDR2 from the germline V gene are SGHTA and FQGNSA. The CDR3: CASSYRPGADTQYF. CDR3 coding DNA: TGTGCCAGCAGCTACCGGCCAGGGGCAGATACGCAGTATTTT.

The chain links TRBV5-1 to TRBJ2-2, with D perhaps given as TRBD1 or TRBD2 (6 bases each). Germline CDR1 reads SGHRS; CDR2 reads YFSETQ. Trimming left V 5 bases short and J 3 bases short, with 11 bases between. The CDR3 has 14 amino acids. CDR3 nucleotides: TGCGCCAGCAGTTCGGGGGCGGACACCGGGGAGCTGTTTTTT. Protein sequence: CASSSGADTGELFF.

This rearrangement joins TRBV27 to TRBJ1-1; D unresolved. Germline assignment: CDR1 MNHEY and CDR2 SMNVEV (reference sequence). V was trimmed by 1 base and J by 1 base, leaving 7 bases between them. CDR3 length equals 14 residues. CDR3 sequence: CASSLFWGNTEAFF. The CDR3 DNA is TGTGCCAGCAGTTTATTTTGGGGGAACACTGAAGCTTTCTTT.

The table lists this clonotype with many counts. The V gene is TRBV4-2, the J gene TRBJ2-1; D ambiguous. The CDR3 has 13 residues. Germline V gives CDR1 LGHNA, CDR2 YNFKEQ. V was pared by 0 bases and J by 9 bases, with 9 bases between. The CDR3 DNA is TGTGCCAGCAGCCAAGATCTCCCTAGTGAGCAGTTCTTC. Translating it yields CASSQDLPSEQFF.

This clonotype came up many times. The J gene is TRBJ1-2, the V gene TRBV7-9; 9 bases are shared with TRBD1. Germline V lookup: CDR1 SEHNR, CDR2 FQNEAQ (reference sequence). Trimming took 2 bases from V and 6 from J; bases not matched to a gene: 1. CDR3 size: 13 residues. CDR3 nucleotide sequence: TGTGCCAGCAGCTTAACAGGGGGCGATGGCTACACCTTC. Encoded protein: CASSLTGGDGYTF.

This clonotype has a handful of counts. The CDR3 here is CSVFSLKGEKLFF. The CDR3 DNA is TGCAGCGTTTTTTCCCTGAAGGGGGAAAAACTGTTTTTT. The rearrangement uses TRBV29-1 and TRBJ1-4, with D maybe TRBD1 (5 bases). Germline CDR1 and CDR2: SQVTM and ANQGSEA. V gave up 5 bases and J gave up 8 bases, with 15 bases separating them. This CDR3 spans 13 amino acids.